This T cell receptor beta chain comes out of a study of blood T cell repertoires in COVID-19 (TCRdb year 2020). About the study as a whole: Samples from collaborators originated in the United States, Italy and Spain and spanned both the acute and convalescent phases of COVID-19. A freely available public database, intended as a resource for researchers studying the immune response to SARS-CoV-2, is where the repertoires were released. The material from the prospective study consisted of cDNA or gDNA derived from T cells, B-cell-depleted T cells, or PBMCs. Where available, HLA class I and class II types were taken from metadata supplied by the sample provider and were not determined by assay-based typing. The sample metadata nearly always contained a de-identified subject ID, COVID-19 status, age in years and sex. The dataset comprised deeply sampled blood TCRbeta repertoires from subjects exposed to, actively infected with, or recovered from COVID-19. The samples were drawn from the first 160 participants of the ongoing ImmuneRACE study and from 1,254 subjects provided by 6 global collaborators.

Including the terminal cysteine and phenylalanine, the CDR3 comprises 12 residues. CDR3 DNA is the only sequence kept; it has 36 bases, read in frame from the first base. Trimming takes 5 bases from V and 5 bases from J, and the germline ends sit 8 bases apart. The germline V gene provides CDR1 MNHEY and CDR2 SVGAGI. What the work shows at the level of the full study, not this receptor alone: The amount of clinical and demographic metadata varied by source and participant and was provided uncurated.

Concerning this clone: Which antigen it targets is not known. Base-call qualities are not available, and no considerably larger clone is one nucleotide away.

At one collaborating source in Seattle, patients were enrolled during active infection and were followed longitudinally through the course of disease. The collaborating institutions used their own protocols to collect whole blood in K2EDTA tubes. For TCRbeta analysis, collaborators shipped samples as frozen whole blood, isolated PBMCs, or DNA extracted from either of those sample types. TCRbeta CDR3 regions were amplified from genomic DNA by means of the immunoSEQ Assay, a bias-controlled multiplex PCR. The study's processing was this. Within the assay, amplification of reference gene primers was used to estimate how many nucleated cells each sample contained. To quantify the absolute abundance of each unique TCRbeta CDR3 rearrangement, sequence reads were collapsed and filtered. For each sample, productive Simpson clonality was calculated as the square root of Simpson's diversity index over productive rearrangements. TCRdb retrieved this table from immuneACCESS and kept in-frame rearrangements only. Not all clones are present; in checked studies, unresolved V genes account for under half, and no reason is known for the remainder. For V, J and clone size, that table is used; D and trimming come from the DNA. The sample profile shows roughly 190,000 clones; roughly nine tenths of them were found once. The top ten hold 9.5% to 13% of the sample.

The source is a woman aged 60-75 years with COVID-19, enrolled during active disease. The receptor chain draws on TRBV6-5 and TRBJ2-3; the D gene lacks a confident call. The sequenced sample was peripheral blood. The CDR3 protein: CASSPRRDTQYF. The nucleotide sequence reads TGTGCCAGCAGTCCCCGTAGAGATACGCAGTATTTT.